Presented here are 28 T cell receptor beta chains from one specimen sequenced in a study of response to subunit inactivated influenza vaccine. TCRdb re-derived calls from the RT-PCR reads in MiXCR, one entry per CDR3 protein. The profile covers over 400,000 distinct CDR3 sequences, with 10% to 15% appearing a single time and 13% taken by the ten largest. The material was PBMCs from blood, obtained roughly 6 weeks after vaccination. Receptors were obtained from a man aged 50 to 60 who received an inactivated influenza vaccine.

This clonotype was counted only a few times. The chain employs TRBV2 and TRBJ2-1; a weak D match, TRBD2 (7 bases). Trimming took 7 bases from V and 7 from J, leaving 20 bases between them. The germline V gene encodes CDR1 SNHLY and CDR2 FYNNEI. This CDR3 contains 15 residues. The CDR3 loop reads CASTSRGAGGNEQFF. The CDR3 DNA sequence: TGTGCCAGCACCTCCCGGGGGGCTGGGGGGAATGAGCAGTTCTTC.

In its sample, this clonotype was seen a few times. This rearrangement joins TRBV9 to TRBJ1-1, with 7 bases matching TRBD1. J lost 4 bases, V lost 4 bases, and 4 bases had no gene match. Germline CDR1 and CDR2: SGDLS and YYNGEE. The CDR3 runs to 13 residues. The CDR3 is CASSFGTVTEAFF. The DNA of the CDR3 is TGTGCCAGCAGCTTCGGGACAGTCACTGAAGCTTTCTTT.

This clonotype was recorded many times. This rearrangement joins TRBV7-2 to TRBJ1-6; D is unclear. This CDR3 contains 16 residues. CDR1 SGHTA and CDR2 FQGNSA come from the germline V gene. Trimming shortened V by 2 bases and J by 5 bases, and 13 bases separated the two germline ends. The CDR3: CASSLRGRVNNSPLHF. The CDR3 nucleotides read TGTGCCAGCAGCTTAAGAGGACGGGTCAATAATTCACCCCTCCACTTT.

The chain employs TRBV6-2 or TRBV6-3 and TRBJ1-5, with TRBD1 identical over 11 bases. V lost 7 bases, J lost 7 bases, and 6 bases stayed unmatched. Germline V gene sequence: CDR1 MNHEY, CDR2 SVGEGT. This CDR3 contains 14 residues. CDR3 nucleotides: TGTGCCAGCAAAGGGACAGGGGGGTACCAGCCCCAGCATTTT. It translates to CASKGTGGYQPQHF.

The chain combines TRBV7-8 with TRBJ2-3, with 9 positions matching TRBD2. Germline V CDR1 and CDR2: SGHVS, FQNEAQ. The CDR3 spans 17 residues. The J segment lost 1 base and the V segment lost 5 bases, leaving 10 bases of the junction unmatched. CDR3: CASSSSGSLQGTDTQYF. The CDR3 nucleotides read TGTGCCAGCAGCAGTAGCGGGAGTTTACAGGGCACAGATACGCAGTATTTT.

This clonotype was detected only a few times. V is TRBV4-3 and J is TRBJ2-7, with 10 bases aligning to TRBD1. Germline lookup yields CDR1 LGHNA and CDR2 YSLEER. CDR3 length: 15 residues. The V segment lost 0 bases and the J segment 7 bases; nucleotides outside the gene matches: 6. CDR3 loop: CASSQDWTGGNEQYF. CDR3 DNA: TGCGCCAGCAGCCAAGACTGGACAGGGGGTAATGAGCAGTACTTC.

This clonotype was observed a few times. The chain uses TRBV20-1 and TRBJ1-4; 9 bases line up with TRBD1. J was trimmed by 6 bases and V by 6 bases; bases with no gene match: 8. This CDR3 region has 14 residues. Germline-derived CDR1 and CDR2 are DFQATT and SNEGSKA (reference sequence). The CDR3 sequence is CSAGGGTGHEKLFF. CDR3 bases: TGCAGTGCCGGAGGGGGGACAGGGCATGAAAAACTGTTTTTT.

This clonotype has only a few counts. The chain uses TRBV5-1 and TRBJ1-2; 9 bases fit TRBD1. The CDR3 has 16 residues. The germline gives CDR1 SGHRS, CDR2 YFSETQ. V lost 4 bases, J lost 4 bases, and 11 bases stayed unmatched. CDR3 region: CASSPRTGGGIYGYTF. CDR3 DNA sequence: TGCGCCAGCAGCCCAAGAACAGGGGGCGGGATCTATGGCTACACCTTC.

V and J are TRBV12-3 or TRBV12-4 and TRBJ2-3, with D possibly matching TRBD2 (6 bases). V dropped 4 bases and J dropped 6 bases, with 14 bases sitting between them. CDR3 size: 14 residues. CDR3 amino acids: CASSSGLDRDTQYF. CDR3 in DNA: TGTGCCAGCAGTTCGGGACTGGATCGGGATACGCAGTATTTT.

V usage is TRBV10-3 and J usage is TRBJ2-3; 8 bases agree with TRBD1. Germline V CDR1 and CDR2: ENHRY, SYGVKD. The V and J ends lost 7 bases and 2 bases, in that order; junction bases with no gene match: 5. The length of the CDR3 is 14 residues. The CDR3 is CAINTGGFTDTQYF. The DNA of the CDR3 is TGTGCCATCAACACAGGGGGATTCACAGATACGCAGTATTTT.

This clonotype showed up just a few times. The rearrangement joins TRBV6-5 to TRBJ2-7; the D is unclear. Germline loops: CDR1 MNHEY, CDR2 SVGAGI. The CDR3 consists of 11 residues. The V gene lost 4 bases and the J gene lost 6 bases, with 7 bases spanning the gap. The CDR3 nucleotides are TGTGCCAGCAGTTCTGGGTTCGAGCAGTACTTC. The encoded protein is CASSSGFEQYF.

This chain links TRBV20-1 with TRBJ1-1, with D possibly TRBD1 on 6 matching bases. This CDR3 is 12 amino acids long. CDR1 is DFQATT and CDR2 is SNEGSKA in the germline V gene (reference sequence). The V and J ends lost 4 bases and 6 bases respectively, with 12 bases between them. CDR3 sequence: CSAKGEPAEAFF. The CDR3 DNA is TGCAGTGCTAAGGGGGAGCCGGCTGAAGCTTTCTTT.

The chain has TRBV5-1 and TRBJ1-1, with D possibly matching TRBD1 (5 bases). Trimming took off 3 bases at V and 1 base at J, with 10 bases between the two ends. Germline V gene lookup returns CDR1 SGHRS and CDR2 YFSETQ. The CDR3 totals 14 residues. The CDR3: CASSYEGSNTEAFF. CDR3 nucleotide sequence: TGCGCCAGCAGCTACGAGGGGTCGAACACTGAAGCTTTCTTT.

A few counts support this clonotype. The chain employs TRBV20-1 and TRBJ2-1; D unresolved. Germline assignment: CDR1 DFQATT and CDR2 SNEGSKA (reference sequence). Deletions cut 0 bases from V and 4 bases from J, with 4 bases between. There are 12 residues in the CDR3. CDR3 DNA: TGCAGTGCTAGAGATCTATACAATGAGCAGTTCTTC. Translated, it gives CSARDLYNEQFF.

V gene TRBV24-1 combines with J gene TRBJ2-1, with 10 bases identical to TRBD2. The CDR3 is 14 amino acids. Trimming removed 4 bases from V and 7 bases from J; junction bases left unmatched: 3. Germline CDR1 is KGHDR and CDR2 is SFDVKD. CDR3 nucleotides: TGTGCCACCAGTGAAGCGGGGGGGCTGAATGAGCAGTTCTTC. Its translation: CATSEAGGLNEQFF.

This clonotype occurred a few times. The CDR3 loop is CATSDTRRADTQYF. The CDR3 coding sequence is TGTGCCACCAGTGATACCCGTCGGGCAGATACGCAGTATTTT. The chain uses TRBV24-1 and TRBJ2-3; no definite D call. CDR3 length: 14 residues. The V gene lost 3 bases and the J gene lost 4 bases, with 10 bases spanning the gap. Germline values: CDR1 KGHDR, CDR2 SFDVKD.

The chain has TRBV20-1 and TRBJ2-7; TRBD1 is a possible D gene (5 bases). There are 14 residues in the CDR3. The germline V gene encodes CDR1 DFQATT and CDR2 SNEGSKA (reference sequence). The V end was cut by 0 bases, the J end by 3 bases, with 12 bases between. The CDR3 region is CSARDAGSYYEQYF. The CDR3, as DNA: TGCAGTGCTAGAGATGCAGGGTCATACTACGAGCAGTACTTC.

The chain has TRBV20-1 and TRBJ2-5; 10 positions agree with TRBD1. The germline CDR1 and CDR2 sequences are DFQATT and SNEGSKA (reference sequence). This CDR3 region has 15 residues. With 4 bases clipped from V and 7 bases from J, the junction kept 12 bases outside the gene matches. CDR3 DNA sequence: TGCAGTGCTATCTCCGGGACAGGGGTTTCAGGGACCCAGTACTTC. It translates to CSAISGTGVSGTQYF.

The J gene is TRBJ1-1, the V gene TRBV29-1; possibly TRBD1 for D (6 bases). CDR1 is SQVTM and CDR2 is ANQGSEA in the germline V gene. This CDR3 has 14 amino acids. Trimming took 8 bases from V and 1 from J, leaving 17 bases between them. CDR3 loop: CSLRWQGKNTEAFF. DNA of the CDR3: TGCAGCCTCAGGTGGCAGGGGAAGAACACTGAAGCTTTCTTT.

The V and J genes are TRBV6-2 or TRBV6-3 and TRBJ1-4, with TRBD1 as a possible D gene (6 bases). The length of the CDR3 is 18 residues. With 0 bases removed from V and 0 bases from J, the gap between germline ends came to 14 bases. The germline V gene encodes CDR1 MNHEY and CDR2 SVGEGT. CDR3 coding DNA: TGTGCCAGCAGTTACTCGACCGGGACATATGCAACTAATGAAAAACTGTTTTTT. This encodes CASSYSTGTYATNEKLFF.

The V and J genes are TRBV6-5 and TRBJ2-5; D is possibly TRBD1 or TRBD2 (7 bases each). Germline CDR1 reads MNHEY; CDR2 reads SVGAGI. The CDR3 spans 15 residues. V lost 4 bases and J 1 base, leaving 13 bases between the germline ends. CDR3 DNA: TGTGCCAGCAGTTCCCAGGGGGGGCCCCAAGAGACCCAGTACTTC. Its protein is CASSSQGGPQETQYF.

The chain links TRBV5-1 to TRBJ2-2, with a possible D match to TRBD1 (5 bases). Trimming took 4 bases from V and 8 from J, leaving 15 bases between them. The germline gives CDR1 SGHRS, CDR2 YFSETQ. The CDR3 has 14 amino acids. The DNA for the CDR3 is TGCGCCAGCAGCCAGGCCAGGGCGCGAGGGGAGCTGTTTTTT. Its translation is CASSQARARGELFF.

Only a few counts were recorded for this clonotype. The chain uses TRBV3-1 and TRBJ2-1, with TRBD2 matching over 10 bases. J gave up 3 bases and V 5 bases, and 10 bases lay outside the gene matches. Germline V gene sequence: CDR1 LGHDT, CDR2 YNNKEL (reference sequence). The CDR3 spans 17 residues. The CDR3 protein is CASSEGLAGAFYNEQFF. CDR3 sequence (DNA): TGTGCCAGCAGCGAGGGGCTAGCGGGAGCGTTCTACAATGAGCAGTTCTTC.

This clonotype was detected only a few times. The chain links TRBV12-3 or TRBV12-4 to TRBJ2-3, with 12 bases matching TRBD2. The junction had 3 bases not matched to a gene; V was cut back by 5 bases and J by 3 bases. This CDR3 comprises 15 residues. The CDR3 DNA reads as TGTGCCAGCAGTGCCGGACTAGCGGGGACAGATACGCAGTATTTT. Translation gives CASSAGLAGTDTQYF.

V and J are TRBV28 and TRBJ2-7; 7 bases map to TRBD2. CDR1 is MDHEN and CDR2 is SYDVKM in the germline V gene. J gave up 0 bases and V 6 bases, and 11 bases lay outside the gene matches. This CDR3 is built from 16 residues. The DNA for the CDR3 is TGTGCCAGCAGACCGTGGGCAGCGGGGTCCTCCTACGAGCAGTACTTC. Its translation: CASRPWAAGSSYEQYF.

The chain employs TRBV20-1 and TRBJ1-5; 7 bases fit TRBD1. The junction had 5 bases not matched to a gene; V was cut back by 3 bases and J by 0 bases. Germline CDR1 and CDR2: DFQATT and SNEGSKA (reference sequence). The length of the CDR3 is 15 residues. Here the CDR3 DNA reads TGCAGTGCTAGGGGAGGGGGCAATAGCAATCAGCCCCAGCATTTT. It yields the protein CSARGGGNSNQPQHF.

This clonotype was observed a handful of times. The CDR3 loop reads CASSVALAGDNEQFF. The CDR3 region has the DNA TGTGCCAGCAGTGTTGCACTAGCGGGAGACAATGAGCAGTTCTTC. The V and J genes are TRBV2 and TRBJ2-1, with 11 bases matching TRBD2. Per germline, CDR1 SNHLY and CDR2 FYNNEI. With 4 bases clipped from V and 5 bases from J, the junction kept 4 bases outside the gene matches. There are 15 residues in the CDR3.

There are a few counts of this clonotype. The chain carries TRBV27 and TRBJ2-3; D tentatively reads TRBD1 or TRBD2 (5 bases each). V was clipped by 3 bases and J by 8 bases, with 12 bases between them. The CDR3 is 13 amino acids. Germline V gene data show CDR1 as MNHEY and CDR2 as SMNVEV (reference sequence). CDR3 region: CASSFRAGPTQYF. The CDR3 nucleotides read TGTGCCAGCAGTTTCAGGGCGGGCCCTACGCAGTATTTT.